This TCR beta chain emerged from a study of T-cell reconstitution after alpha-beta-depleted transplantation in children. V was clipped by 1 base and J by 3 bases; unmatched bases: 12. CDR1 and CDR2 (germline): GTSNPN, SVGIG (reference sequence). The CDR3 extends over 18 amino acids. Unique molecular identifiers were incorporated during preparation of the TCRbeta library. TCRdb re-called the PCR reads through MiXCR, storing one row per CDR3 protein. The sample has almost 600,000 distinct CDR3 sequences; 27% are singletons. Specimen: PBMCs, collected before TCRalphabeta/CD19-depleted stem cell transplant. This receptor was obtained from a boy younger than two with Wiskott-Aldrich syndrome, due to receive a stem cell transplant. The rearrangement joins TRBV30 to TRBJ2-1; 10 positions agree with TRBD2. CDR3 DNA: TGTGCCTGGAGTGGCCTAGCGGGAGACCTCCCGTACTACAATGAGCAGTTCTTC. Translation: CAWSGLAGDLPYYNEQFF.